Listed below are T cell receptor beta chains from one sample, sequenced in a study of CD8 T cells in Susac syndrome. From the immunoSEQ multiplex PCR reads, TCRdb called clonotypes with MiXCR, one entry per CDR3 protein. The sample lists approximately 210,000 distinct CDR3 sequences, approximately 95% occurring once. Source material: CD4+ T cells from PBMCs. The source is a human donor with multiple sclerosis. Both conserved end residues are part of each CDR3. A D gene is named only where the DNA matches it firmly. The size field is filled for only some rows; it gives once, few, many or a size class.

v_call	j_call	d_call	clone_size	cdr3_nt	cdr3_aa
TRBV12-3/TRBV12-4	TRBJ2-3	TRBD2	NA	TGTGCCAGCAGTTTAACCCTAGCGGGGGGCACAGATACGCAGTATTTT	CASSLTLAGGTDTQYF
TRBV15	TRBJ1-2	NA	NA	TGTGCCACCAGCAGAGATCGGGCAGGAATCTATGGCTACACCTTC	CATSRDRAGIYGYTF
TRBV20-1	TRBJ1-1	NA	NA	TGCAGTGCACGACCTCCCGGGGGGAACACTGAAGCTTTCTTT	CSARPPGGNTEAFF
TRBV18	TRBJ1-4	NA	NA	TGTGCCAGTTCCGGGGATGAAAAACTGTTTTTT	CASSGDEKLFF
TRBV27	TRBJ2-3	TRBD2	NA	TGTGCCAGCAGTTTTGGCCTAGCGGGAGGAAGTGGGAGGGCAGATACGCAGTATTTT	CASSFGLAGGSGRADTQYF
TRBV12-3/TRBV12-4	TRBJ2-3	NA	NA	TGTGCCAGCAGTCCCCACGACAGTACAGATACGCAGTATTTT	CASSPHDSTDTQYF
TRBV15	TRBJ2-6	NA	NA	TGTGCCACCACACACCAGGACTCTGGGGCCAACGTCCTGACTTTC	CATTHQDSGANVLTF
TRBV5-1	TRBJ2-3	NA	NA	TGCGCCAGCAGCTTGGCCCCCGGGGCATGGCAGTTCACAGATACGCAGTATTTT	CASSLAPGAWQFTDTQYF
TRBV15	TRBJ2-7	NA	NA	TGTGCCACCAGCAGAGATCTGGGGGGGCGCCCCGAGCAGTACTTC	CATSRDLGGRPEQYF
TRBV5-6	TRBJ2-1	TRBD1	NA	TGTGCCAGCAGTATCCGGGACAGGGAGGTGGGTGAGCAGTTCTTC	CASSIRDREVGEQFF
TRBV7-3	TRBJ2-1	NA	NA	TGTGCCAGCAGCCCCGGGACTGTCAACAATGAGCAGTTCTTC	CASSPGTVNNEQFF
TRBV20-1	TRBJ2-3	NA	NA	TGCAGTGCTAGGGCAAGCTCAGATACGCAGTATTTT	CSARASSDTQYF
TRBV20-1	TRBJ2-3	TRBD2	NA	TGCAGTGCTATCGGGGGGACTAGCGGGAGTACAGATACGCAGTATTTT	CSAIGGTSGSTDTQYF
TRBV7-2	TRBJ1-2	NA	NA	TGTGCCAGCAGCCCAAACAGGGCCTCCGACTATGGCTACACCTTC	CASSPNRASDYGYTF
TRBV7-9	TRBJ2-6	NA	NA	TGTGCCAGCAGCTTTGGGCCTCGGGGAGGGGCCAACGTCCTGACTTTC	CASSFGPRGGANVLTF
TRBV3-1	TRBJ2-1	NA	NA	TGTGCCAGCAGCCCAAGCCGGGAATGGGGTGACAATGAGCAGTTCTTC	CASSPSREWGDNEQFF
TRBV20-1	TRBJ2-4	TRBD1	NA	TGCAGTGCTCGGACAGGGGGATTGGGGTACTTC	CSARTGGLGYF
TRBV2	TRBJ2-7	TRBD2	NA	TGTGCCAGCAGTGAATTGCGGCTAGCGGTTGCCTACGAGCAGTACTTC	CASSELRLAVAYEQYF
TRBV12-3/TRBV12-4	TRBJ2-6	NA	NA	TGTGCCAGCAGCCTCTTAGGGGCCAACGTCCTGACTTTC	CASSLLGANVLTF
TRBV20-1	TRBJ2-1	NA	NA	TGCAGTGCCACGCGACCGGTCGGTGAGCAGTTCTTC	CSATRPVGEQFF
TRBV10-3	TRBJ2-3	TRBD1	NA	TGTGCCATCAGTGACAGGGGGCTTTGGACAGATACGCAGTATTTT	CAISDRGLWTDTQYF
TRBV12-3/TRBV12-4	TRBJ1-1	NA	NA	TGTGCCAGCAGTTTATCCACTCCACCTGAAGCTTTCTTT	CASSLSTPPEAFF
TRBV5-6	TRBJ1-6	NA	NA	TGTGCCAGCAGCCCGGCGGGGTGGGGCGCGGCTAATTCACCCCTCCACTTT	CASSPAGWGAANSPLHF
TRBV7-3	TRBJ2-2	NA	once	TGTGCCAGCAGCCTCGGGGAACCCGGGGAGCTGTTTTTT	CASSLGEPGELFF
TRBV7-2	TRBJ1-4	TRBD1	NA	TGTGCCAGCAGCTTAAGGACAGGGTCTTACGAAAAACTGTTTTTT	CASSLRTGSYEKLFF
TRBV27	TRBJ2-7	NA	once	TGTGCCAGCAGCAGTGTAGGGAGCTACGAGCAGTACTTC	CASSSVGSYEQYF
TRBV4-2	TRBJ2-7	TRBD2	NA	TGTGCCAGCAGCCAAGATCTTGACACTAGCGTTTCCTACGAGCAGTACTTC	CASSQDLDTSVSYEQYF
TRBV9	TRBJ2-7	NA	NA	TGTGCCAGCAGCGTACCTCCCCGGCGGGGCTACGAGCAGTACTTC	CASSVPPRRGYEQYF
TRBV24-1	TRBJ2-5	TRBD1	NA	TGTGCCACCAGTGCCAGGACAGGGGGCCGAGAGACCCAGTACTTC	CATSARTGGRETQYF
TRBV23-1	TRBJ2-1	NA	NA	TGCGCCAGCAGTCAATGCGTCGGAAGGAATGAGCAGTTCTTC	CASSQCVGRNEQFF
TRBV7-3	TRBJ2-7	NA	NA	TGTGCCAGCAGCGGGGACTTATCCGAGCAGTACTTC	CASSGDLSEQYF
TRBV12-3/TRBV12-4	TRBJ2-7	TRBD1	NA	TGTGCCAGCAGTTCAGACAGGGAAAGCGACGAGCAGTACTTC	CASSSDRESDEQYF
TRBV12-3/TRBV12-4	TRBJ2-5	NA	NA	TGTGCCAGCAGCCCAGGCGGGGACCGCAGAAAAGAGACCCAGTACTTC	CASSPGGDRRKETQYF
TRBV4-1	TRBJ1-4	NA	NA	TGCGCCAGCAGCGCAGTGGTAATTGAAAAACTGTTTTTT	CASSAVVIEKLFF
TRBV20-1	TRBJ2-5	TRBD1	NA	TGCAGTGCTAAACCGGGACAGGGATGGCCCCAGTACTTC	CSAKPGQGWPQYF
TRBV24-1	TRBJ2-3	NA	NA	TGTGCCACCAGTGACCGACAGTGGGCAGATACGCAGTATTTT	CATSDRQWADTQYF
TRBV7-2	TRBJ1-2	NA	NA	TGTGCCAGCAGCTCCCCCTCCTGGGGTGGAGGCGGCTACACCTTC	CASSSPSWGGGGYTF
TRBV2	TRBJ2-3	TRBD2	NA	TGTGCCAGCAGGACTAGCGGTCCCACGCAGTATTTT	CASRTSGPTQYF
TRBV4-1	TRBJ2-1	TRBD2	NA	TGCGCCAGCAGCCAAGACGGAGCTAGCGGGGGGGCCTTTCGCTCCTACAATGAGCAGTTCTTC	CASSQDGASGGAFRSYNEQFF
TRBV30	TRBJ2-1	NA	NA	TGTGCCTGGAGTGAGATGGACTACAATGAGCAGTTCTTC	CAWSEMDYNEQFF
TRBV3-1	TRBJ1-2	NA	NA	TGTGCCAGCAGCCAAGGAGTTAGGACAGACCTTTATGGCTACACCTTC	CASSQGVRTDLYGYTF
TRBV25-1	TRBJ2-3	TRBD2	once	TGTGCCAGCAGTGAATCCCGGGGGGTAGATACGCAGTATTTT	CASSESRGVDTQYF
TRBV7-2	TRBJ1-2	TRBD1	NA	TGTGCCAGCAGCTTAGACGGGACAGCTAACTATGGCTACACCTTC	CASSLDGTANYGYTF
TRBV29-1	TRBJ1-2	NA	once	TGCAGCGTTGGAGCGGGGGCGAATGGCTACACCTTC	CSVGAGANGYTF
TRBV27	TRBJ2-5	NA	NA	TGTGCCAGCAGTTCCGGGAATACACTAAATACCCAGTACTTC	CASSSGNTLNTQYF
TRBV6-5	TRBJ2-7	NA	NA	TGTGCCAGCAGTTACCGCGGCGGGGAGTCCTACGAGCAGTACTTC	CASSYRGGESYEQYF
TRBV3-1	TRBJ2-1	NA	NA	TGTGCCAGCAGCCAGTGGGGAGAGAATGAGCAGTTCTTC	CASSQWGENEQFF